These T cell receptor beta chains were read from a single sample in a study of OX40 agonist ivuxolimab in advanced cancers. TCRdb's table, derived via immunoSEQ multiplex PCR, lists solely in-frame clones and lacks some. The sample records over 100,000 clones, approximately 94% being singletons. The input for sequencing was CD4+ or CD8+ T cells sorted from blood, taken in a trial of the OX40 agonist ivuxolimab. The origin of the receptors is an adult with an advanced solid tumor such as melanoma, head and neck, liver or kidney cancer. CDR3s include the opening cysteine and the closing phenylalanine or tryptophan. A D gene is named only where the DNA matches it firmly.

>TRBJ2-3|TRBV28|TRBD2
CASTESGSRSDTQYF
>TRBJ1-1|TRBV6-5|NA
CASKGWGEAFF
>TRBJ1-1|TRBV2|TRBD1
CASSEGTGVATEAFF
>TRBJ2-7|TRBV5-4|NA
CASSVSYEQYF
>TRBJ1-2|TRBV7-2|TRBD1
CASSSGGDWGLNYGYTF
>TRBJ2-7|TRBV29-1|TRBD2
CSVRLALGGEQYF
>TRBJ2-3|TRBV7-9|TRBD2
CASSFSGGAGTDTQYF
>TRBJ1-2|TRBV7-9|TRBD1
CASSLAGQGIYGYTF
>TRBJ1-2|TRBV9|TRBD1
CASSVGIGQGYGYTF
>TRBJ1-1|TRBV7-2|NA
CASNLGLNTEAFF
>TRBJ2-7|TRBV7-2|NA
CASSPLFHEQYF
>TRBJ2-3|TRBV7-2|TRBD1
CASSSGQGTDTQYF
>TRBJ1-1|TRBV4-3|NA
CASSHSGTNTEAFF
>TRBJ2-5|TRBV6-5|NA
CASSENRETQYF
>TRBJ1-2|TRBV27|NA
CASSLLGYNNYGYTF
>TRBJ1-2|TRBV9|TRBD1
CASSVAGTGNYGYTF
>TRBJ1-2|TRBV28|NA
CASSMWGRGYGYTF
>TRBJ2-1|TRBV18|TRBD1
CASSPPFTGTGGRNEQFF
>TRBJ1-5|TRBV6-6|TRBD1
CASSWGDRDQPQHF
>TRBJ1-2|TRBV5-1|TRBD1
CASRATGQGVIGYTF
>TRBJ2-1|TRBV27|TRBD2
CASTPRGGLYEQFF
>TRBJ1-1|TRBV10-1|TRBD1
CASSNQGADTEAFF
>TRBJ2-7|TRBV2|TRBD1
CASTTDRGRSYEQYF
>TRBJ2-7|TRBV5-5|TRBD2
CASSLGLAGPRSTLAYEQYF
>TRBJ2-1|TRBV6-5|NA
CASSYSPGGTYNEQFF
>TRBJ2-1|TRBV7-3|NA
CASSPQPGRSSYNEQFF
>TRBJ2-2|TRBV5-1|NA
CASSVGLGNTGELFF
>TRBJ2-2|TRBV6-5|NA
CASSLNTGELFF
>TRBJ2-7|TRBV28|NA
CASSLGGEPLYEQYF